These T cell receptor beta chains were read from a single sample in a study of preoperative IRX-2 immunotherapy in early breast cancer. Sequencing used immunoSEQ multiplex PCR; TCRdb keeps in-frame clones, though not all of them. The data show approximately 26,000 clones, about four fifths seen once. The starting material was lymph node tissue, obtained before IRX-2 immunotherapy. These receptors all come from a human donor with breast cancer. CDR3s include the opening cysteine and the closing phenylalanine or tryptophan. A D gene is named only where the DNA matches it firmly. The listing skips clone size in some rows; elsewhere it reads once, few, many or a size class.

j_call d_call v_call clone_size cdr3_aa cdr3_nt
TRBJ2-1 TRBD2 TRBV11-3 . CASSLERLAGEQFF TGTGCCAGCAGCCTCGAACGACTAGCGGGGGAGCAGTTCTTC
TRBJ1-2 . TRBV5-1 few CASRGETPVYGYTF TGCGCCAGCAGAGGCGAGACGCCGGTCTATGGCTACACCTTC
TRBJ2-1 . TRBV18 . CASSSRDNEQFF TGTGCCAGCTCAAGTAGGGACAATGAGCAGTTCTTC
TRBJ1-4 . TRBV6-8 . CASSLHQAGVEKLFF TGTGCCAGCAGCCTACACCAGGCGGGGGTTGAAAAACTGTTTTTT
TRBJ1-3 . TRBV19 . CASTKGTEISGNTIYF TGTGCCAGTACAAAGGGAACAGAGATCTCTGGAAACACCATATATTTT
TRBJ1-2 . TRBV19 . CASSLVRQLGLYGYTF TGTGCCAGTAGCCTCGTGAGACAGCTAGGCCTCTATGGCTACACCTTC
TRBJ1-4 TRBD1 TRBV11-3 few CASSFRQGQGEKLFF TGTGCCAGCAGCTTCCGACAGGGCCAAGGGGAAAAACTGTTTTTT
TRBJ2-2 TRBD1 TRBV6-8 . CASNQVDRANTGELFF TGTGCCAGCAATCAGGTCGACAGGGCCAACACCGGGGAGCTGTTTTTT
TRBJ1-3 . TRBV29-1 . CSVAGSAGNTIYF TGCAGCGTCGCAGGATCAGCTGGAAACACCATATATTTT
TRBJ1-1 TRBD1 TRBV10-2 . CASSGDRGTEAFF TGCGCCAGCAGCGGGGACAGGGGTACGGAAGCTTTCTTT
TRBJ1-2 TRBD1 TRBV19 . CASSQPGQGYYGYTF TGTGCCAGTAGCCAACCGGGACAGGGGTACTATGGCTACACCTTC
TRBJ2-7 . TRBV15 . CATSRDLKTHEQYF TGTGCCACCAGCAGAGATCTCAAGACCCACGAGCAGTACTTC
TRBJ2-3 . TRBV22-1 . CASSWSGDTQYF TGTGCCAGCAGTTGGTCGGGGGATACGCAGTATTTT
TRBJ2-7 TRBD2 TRBV6-8 . CASRSVGTSVEQYF TGTGCCAGCAGAAGCGTCGGGACTAGCGTTGAGCAGTACTTC
TRBJ1-1 . TRBV6-8 . CASSGLVTGNTEAFF TGTGCCAGCAGTGGCCTGGTGACAGGGAACACTGAAGCTTTCTTT
TRBJ2-5 . TRBV11-3 . CASSLGGQNRETQYF TGTGCCAGCAGCTTAGGGGGACAAAACAGAGAGACCCAGTACTTC
TRBJ1-2 TRBD1 TRBV30 . CAWSPPGTADLWGYTF TGTGCCTGGAGTCCGCCCGGGACAGCAGATCTATGGGGCTACACCTTC
TRBJ2-3 . TRBV6-8 . CASSYSRDTQYF TGTGCCAGCAGTTACTCGAGAGATACGCAGTATTTT
TRBJ1-4 . TRBV5-1 . CASSLAGTNEKLFF TGCGCCAGCAGCTTGGCGGGAACTAATGAAAAACTGTTTTTT
TRBJ1-1 . TRBV6-4 . CAIFLDSKAFF TGTGCCATTTTCCTGGACAGCAAAGCTTTCTTT
TRBJ2-7 TRBD1 TRBV25-1 . CASSDSTGDHSYEQYF TGTGCCAGCAGTGACTCAACAGGGGACCACTCCTACGAGCAGTACTTC
TRBJ2-3 . TRBV5-1 . CASYRSSRQALGGVDTQYF TGCGCCTCGTACCGAAGCAGTCGGCAGGCCCTAGGAGGGGTAGATACGCAGTATTTT
TRBJ1-5 TRBD1 TRBV6-8 . CASTWTGLNQPQHF TGTGCCAGCACCTGGACAGGGCTCAATCAGCCCCAGCATTTT
TRBJ2-7 TRBD1 TRBV11-3 . CASSKTGGASGEQYF TGTGCCAGCAGCAAGACAGGGGGCGCATCAGGGGAGCAGTACTTC
TRBJ1-2 TRBD1 TRBV5-1 . CASSRDRGQDGYTF TGCGCCAGCAGCCGAGACAGGGGTCAGGATGGCTACACCTTC
TRBJ2-5 TRBD2 TRBV6-8 few CASSMSSGGQETQYF TGTGCCAGCAGCATGTCTAGCGGGGGCCAAGAGACCCAGTACTTC
TRBJ1-2 . TRBV6-7 . CASSYSGKAGYTF TGTGCCAGCAGTTACTCAGGGAAGGCTGGCTACACCTTC
TRBJ1-1 . TRBV6-8 . CASSSGARGGRMNTEAFF TGTGCCAGCAGCTCAGGTGCCCGGGGGGGACGGATGAACACTGAAGCTTTCTTT
TRBJ2-7 . TRBV23-1 . CASSLWTSYEQYF TGCGCCAGCAGCTTGTGGACGTCCTACGAGCAGTACTTC
TRBJ2-1 . TRBV23-1 . CASSHGHPYNEQFF TGCGCCAGCAGCCACGGACACCCCTACAATGAGCAGTTCTTC
TRBJ2-7 TRBD2 TRBV7-7 . CASSRHRTSGGGSYEQYF TGTGCCAGCAGCCGCCATCGGACTAGCGGGGGAGGAAGCTACGAGCAGTACTTC
TRBJ1-2 . TRBV28 once CASRPRSRSNYGYTF TGTGCCAGCAGACCCCGGAGTAGGTCTAACTATGGCTACACCTTC
TRBJ1-1 TRBD1 TRBV6-8 . CASSDGTGGLGTEAFF TGTGCCAGCAGTGACGGGACAGGGGGCTTAGGCACTGAAGCTTTCTTT
TRBJ2-7 . TRBV7-7 . CASSLVSGRAYEQYF TGTGCCAGCAGCTTAGTTTCAGGGAGAGCCTACGAGCAGTACTTC
TRBJ2-3 TRBD2 TRBV7-7 . CASSSIPIAGGADTQYF TGTGCCAGCAGCTCCATCCCAATAGCGGGGGGCGCAGATACGCAGTATTTT
TRBJ2-2 . TRBV18 . CASSPLGENTGELFF TGTGCCAGCTCACCCCTTGGGGAGAACACCGGGGAGCTGTTTTTT
TRBJ2-7 . TRBV7-7 . CASSPGVQGGSYEQYF TGTGCCAGCAGCCCCGGCGTCCAGGGGGGTTCCTACGAGCAGTACTTC
TRBJ2-7 . TRBV7-7 . CASSSQDRSYEQYF TGTGCCAGCAGCTCACAAGACCGCTCCTACGAGCAGTACTTC
TRBJ1-3 . TRBV28 . CASVQGGENTIYF TGTGCCAGCGTTCAGGGAGGGGAAAACACCATATATTTT
TRBJ1-2 . TRBV5-1 . CASSILDTLYGYTF TGCGCCAGCAGCATTCTGGACACCCTCTATGGCTACACCTTC
TRBJ2-3 TRBD1 TRBV19 . CASGTGGTDTQYF TGTGCCAGTGGGACAGGGGGCACAGATACGCAGTATTTT
TRBJ2-7 . TRBV7-6 . CASSPHRVPAYEQYF TGTGCCAGCAGCCCCCATCGGGTGCCGGCCTACGAGCAGTACTTC
TRBJ1-2 . TRBV19 . CASSAGFRGSNYGYTF TGTGCCAGTAGTGCAGGCTTTCGTGGGTCTAACTATGGCTACACCTTC
TRBJ1-1 . TRBV6-8 . CASTFDLLNTEAFF TGTGCCAGCACTTTCGACCTATTAAACACTGAAGCTTTCTTT
TRBJ1-3 . TRBV19 . CASSTGFTGNTIYF TGTGCCAGTAGTACAGGATTTACTGGAAACACCATATATTTT
TRBJ2-1 . TRBV6-8 . CASTADSYNEQFF TGTGCCAGCACGGCGGACTCCTACAATGAGCAGTTCTTC
TRBJ1-1 TRBD1 TRBV6-8 . CASSYLPGQGSSEAFF TGTGCCAGCAGTTACCTCCCGGGACAGGGTTCTTCTGAAGCTTTCTTT
TRBJ1-3 TRBD1 TRBV6-8 . CASDTSRQGRLSGNTIYF TGTGCCAGCGATACCAGTCGACAGGGCCGCCTCTCTGGAAACACCATATATTTT